The rows below give T cell receptor beta chains drawn from one sample of a study of OX40 agonist ivuxolimab in advanced cancers. TCRdb's table, derived via immunoSEQ multiplex PCR, lists solely in-frame clones and lacks some. The data contain about 73,000 clones, 90% of them seen just once; the ten biggest clones take up roughly 0.54%. Sequenced material: CD4+ or CD8+ T cells sorted from blood, taken in a trial of the OX40 agonist ivuxolimab. All receptors derive from an adult with an advanced solid tumor such as melanoma, head and neck, liver or kidney cancer. Both conserved end residues are part of each CDR3. A D gene is named only where the DNA matches it firmly. Not all rows give a size; the values are once, few, many and, for expanded clones, a class.

clone_size,j_call,v_call,d_call,cdr3_nt,cdr3_aa
NA,TRBJ1-2,TRBV28,NA,TGTGCCAGCAGGCAAAACGCGAGGGGCAGCTCCTGGTATGGCTACACCTTC,CASRQNARGSSWYGYTF
NA,TRBJ1-2,TRBV4-2,NA,TGTGCCAGCAGCCAAGGATTAGGACCAAACTATGGCTACACCTTC,CASSQGLGPNYGYTF
NA,TRBJ2-5,TRBV7-9,NA,TGTGCCAGCAGCTTAGCCAGAGTGGGGACAAAACAAGAGACCCAGTACTTC,CASSLARVGTKQETQYF
NA,TRBJ2-3,TRBV18,NA,TGTGCCAGCGTTAACGGAGCCAGCACAGATACGCAGTATTTT,CASVNGASTDTQYF
few,TRBJ1-2,TRBV28,TRBD1,TGTGCCAGCAGTTCGGGACAGCGAGATGGCTACACCTTC,CASSSGQRDGYTF
NA,TRBJ2-7,TRBV28,TRBD2,TGTGCCAGCGGTAGCGGGATCTACGAGCAGTACTTC,CASGSGIYEQYF
NA,TRBJ2-5,TRBV6-6,NA,TGTGCCAGCAGTGTCGAGGGGTTACAAGAGACCCAGTACTTC,CASSVEGLQETQYF
many,TRBJ2-2,TRBV28,TRBD1,TGTGCCAGCAGTTCACCGGGACAGGGGGCCGGGGAGCTGTTTTTT,CASSSPGQGAGELFF
NA,TRBJ2-7,TRBV28,NA,TGTGCCAGCAAGGGGGGGGGCCTAGCTTTCAAAGGAGAGCAGTACTTC,CASKGGGLAFKGEQYF
NA,TRBJ2-5,TRBV11-2,NA,TGTGCCAGCAGCTTAGAGCTGTTCCAAGAGACCCAGTACTTC,CASSLELFQETQYF
NA,TRBJ2-7,TRBV20-1,NA,TGCAGTGCTAGGGACAGCTACGAGCAGTACTTC,CSARDSYEQYF
NA,TRBJ2-3,TRBV5-4,NA,TGTGCCAGCAGCTTGGGACTTAAGGGTCCAGATACGCAGTATTTT,CASSLGLKGPDTQYF
NA,TRBJ1-4,TRBV28,NA,TGTGCCAGCAGTTCAAACAGGGTGAGGGAAAAACTGTTTTTT,CASSSNRVREKLFF
NA,TRBJ1-6,TRBV2,NA,TGTGCCAGCAGTGAGGGGGTCTCCTATAATTCACCCCTCCACTTT,CASSEGVSYNSPLHF
NA,TRBJ2-1,TRBV5-1,NA,TGCGCCAGCAGCTTGAGGCTAGCCCGTGACAATGAGCAGTTCTTC,CASSLRLARDNEQFF
NA,TRBJ1-3,TRBV2,TRBD1,TGTGCCAGCAACCGTCCGGGACAGGGTGCTGGAAACACCATATATTTT,CASNRPGQGAGNTIYF
NA,TRBJ1-1,TRBV28,NA,TGTGCCAGCAGTTCCCACGGGGGGATGAACACTGAAGCTTTCTTT,CASSSHGGMNTEAFF
NA,TRBJ2-1,TRBV11-2,NA,TGTGCCAGCAGCTTAGATCAGAATAGCGGTACCTACAATGAGCAGTTCTTC,CASSLDQNSGTYNEQFF
NA,TRBJ2-7,TRBV10-3,TRBD1,TGTGCCATCAGCGTTGGGACAGGGAGTTCCTACGAGCAGTACTTC,CAISVGTGSSYEQYF
NA,TRBJ1-6,TRBV11-2,TRBD1,TGTGCCAGCAGCTTAGCTTTCCCGCGGGACAGCCCCCACTTT,CASSLAFPRDSPHF
NA,TRBJ1-1,TRBV6-1,NA,TGTGCCAGCAGTGTTTCGGGGGGGTACACTGAAGCTTTCTTT,CASSVSGGYTEAFF
NA,TRBJ1-5,TRBV29-1,NA,TGCAGCGTTGAAGCCTCTCCGGGTCAGCCCCAGCATTTT,CSVEASPGQPQHF
NA,TRBJ1-5,TRBV28,NA,TGTGCCAGCAGGCGGGGGTCCGGTTCAGGTCAGCCCCAGCATTTT,CASRRGSGSGQPQHF
NA,TRBJ1-4,TRBV2,NA,TGTGCCAGCAGTGCCGGACAGTCAACTAATGAAAAACTGTTTTTT,CASSAGQSTNEKLFF
NA,TRBJ1-1,TRBV29-1,NA,TGCAGCGTTAAAGATAACACTGAAGCTTTCTTT,CSVKDNTEAFF
NA,TRBJ2-3,TRBV28,TRBD2,TGTGCCAGCAGTGCCCCGGAACTAGCGGGGTCAGATACGCAGTATTTT,CASSAPELAGSDTQYF
NA,TRBJ1-1,TRBV27,TRBD1,TGTGCCAGCAGTCCCCGAGGGGGCTGGGGTATGAACACTGAAGCTTTCTTT,CASSPRGGWGMNTEAFF
NA,TRBJ1-1,TRBV5-8,TRBD1,TGTGCCAGCAGAGAGACAGGGGGGCGAGGCACTGAAGCTTTCTTT,CASRETGGRGTEAFF